This TCR beta chain was recorded in a study of T cell changes during pregnancy in multiple sclerosis. Assay: immunoSEQ multiplex PCR; the TCRdb copy retains only in-frame clones and omits some. This sample has some 56,000 clones, with approximately 90% found just once. This CDR3 spans 12 amino acids. Germline V gives CDR1 SQVTM, CDR2 ANQGSEA. With 7 bases removed from V and 5 bases from J, the gap between germline ends came to 14 bases. The chain has TRBV29-1 and TRBJ2-5; tentatively, D is TRBD1 (6 bases). The material sequenced was peripheral blood, taken in the third trimester of pregnancy. The origin of this receptor is a female donor in good health, enrolled as a control in a pregnancy study. The CDR3 nucleotides are TGCAGCGCTGGCGGACAGTGGGAGACCCAGTACTTC. It encodes CSAGGQWETQYF.